Following are 12 T cell receptor beta chains from one sample sequenced in a study of blood T cell repertoires in COVID-19. This table comes from immunoSEQ multiplex PCR, and its TCRdb copy is limited to in-frame clones, with some not included. The table has 150,000 or so clones, roughly four fifths seen once. Sequenced input: PBMCs or T cells enriched from blood (not recorded which). These receptors came from a man aged 45-65 years who had recovered from COVID-19.

This chain connects TRBV12-3 or TRBV12-4 to TRBJ1-4; D remains ambiguous. V dropped 6 bases and J dropped 6 bases, with 8 bases sitting between them. This CDR3 has 12 residues. CDR3 nucleotides: TGTGCCAGCAGGGCGGAATATGAAAAACTGTTTTTT. This encodes CASRAEYEKLFF.

The chain couples TRBV11-2 to TRBJ1-1; TRBD1 agrees at 8 bases. Losses at the gene ends were 7 bases for V and 1 base for J; bases not matched to a gene: 8. This CDR3 has 15 residues. Germline loops: CDR1 SGHAT, CDR2 FQNNGV. CDR3 protein: CASTPQTGGNTEAFF. DNA of the CDR3: TGTGCCAGCACCCCCCAAACAGGGGGGAACACTGAAGCTTTCTTT. Together with reference TRBV11-2 and TRBJ1-1, the CDR3 gives the full variable domain: EAGVAQSPRYKIIEKRQSVAFWCNPISGHATLYWYQQILGQGPKLLIQFQNNGVVDDSQLPKDRFSAERLKGVDSTLKIQPAKLEDSAVYLCASTPQTGGNTEAFFGQGTRLTVV.

J is TRBJ2-3 and V is TRBV5-8; unclear D gene. CDR3 size: 13 residues. V was pared by 4 bases and J by 0 bases, with 6 bases between. From germline, CDR1 is SGHTS and CDR2 YDEGEE. The CDR3 reads CASSLGSTDTQYF. CDR3 sequence (DNA): TGTGCCAGCAGCCTCGGGAGCACAGATACGCAGTATTTT.

The rearrangement uses TRBV7-2 and TRBJ2-7; 7 bases match TRBD1. Trimming at V came to 4 bases and at J to 1 base, leaving 1 base not matched to a gene. The CDR3 contains 13 residues. The germline gives CDR1 SGHTA, CDR2 FQGNSA. The DNA of the CDR3 is TGTGCCAGCAGCTGGACAGGTTCCTACGAGCAGTACTTC. Translation: CASSWTGSYEQYF.

The rearrangement joins TRBV3-1 (or the pseudogene TRBV3-2) to TRBJ2-7; 7 bases map to TRBD1. V shed 3 bases, J shed 6 bases, and the junction held 5 bases outside the gene matches. Germline values: CDR1 LGHDT, CDR2 YNNKEL (reference sequence). The CDR3 spans 13 residues. The CDR3 here is CASSQRGQGEQYF. CDR3 bases: TGTGCCAGCAGCCAGAGGGGGCAAGGCGAGCAGTACTTC.

This clone has a handful of counts. V is TRBV11-2 and J is TRBJ1-2, with a possible D match to TRBD1 (6 bases). Germline loops: CDR1 SGHAT, CDR2 FQNNGV. Trimming left V 2 bases short and J 7 bases short, with 14 bases between. The CDR3 is 14 amino acids. In nucleotides, the CDR3 is TGTGCCAGCAGCTTATGGACAGTAGGTTTTGGCTACACCTTC. It is translated as CASSLWTVGFGYTF.

This chain links TRBV5-4 with TRBJ1-2; no definite D call. The CDR3 totals 12 residues. Germline V lookup: CDR1 SGHNT, CDR2 YYREEE (reference sequence). V dropped 4 bases and J dropped 8 bases, with 12 bases sitting between them. In DNA, the CDR3 is TGTGCCAGCAGCCGCCCGGGTTACGGCTACACCTTC. This translates into CASSRPGYGYTF.

The genes are TRBV14 and TRBJ2-5; no clear D gene. Between the trimmed V and J ends, which lost 6 bases and 3 bases, there was a span of 11 bases. The CDR3 totals 13 residues. Germline CDR1 and CDR2: SGHDN and FVKESK. The CDR3 bases are TGTGCCAGCAGTCCTAGAGCGAAAGAGACCCAGTACTTC. Protein product: CASSPRAKETQYF.

The sample holds many counts of this clone. The V and J genes are TRBV7-2 and TRBJ1-6, with TRBD1 matching over 11 bases. Germline assignment: CDR1 SGHTA and CDR2 FQGNSA. After removal of 2 bases from V and 10 bases from J, the junction contained 1 base not matched to a gene. This CDR3 spans 14 amino acids. DNA for the CDR3: TGTGCCAGCAGCTTAAGGACAGGGGGCTCACCCCTCCACTTT. Its translation is CASSLRTGGSPLHF.

The chain links TRBV9 to TRBJ2-1; 10 nucleotides agree with TRBD2. With V trimmed by 1 base and J by 1 base, 8 bases remained unmatched. The germline CDR1 and CDR2 sequences are SGDLS and YYNGEE. This CDR3 has 18 amino acids. This CDR3 is CASSVSSGGSTSYNEQFF. In DNA, the CDR3 is TGTGCCAGCAGCGTAAGTAGCGGGGGGTCCACTTCCTACAATGAGCAGTTCTTC.

This sequence joins TRBV7-9 and TRBJ1-2; 9 nucleotides match TRBD1. Germline lookup yields CDR1 SEHNR and CDR2 FQNEAQ (reference sequence). Trimming removed 4 bases from V and 0 bases from J; junction bases left unmatched: 15. This CDR3 comprises 19 residues. CDR3 coding DNA: TGTGCCAGCAGCTCACTACTTGCGACAGGGGGGGCCTCTAACTATGGCTACACCTTC. It encodes CASSSLLATGGASNYGYTF.

The V call is TRBV19, the J call TRBJ2-1; 8 nucleotides match TRBD1. The CDR3 contains 18 residues. Germline values: CDR1 LNHDA, CDR2 SQIVND (reference sequence). The V segment lost 2 bases and the J segment 5 bases; nucleotides outside the gene matches: 14. The CDR3 DNA sequence: TGTGCCAGTAGTATAAGGGCGGCAGGGGGCCTGCGAGACAATGAGCAGTTCTTC. Residues: CASSIRAAGGLRDNEQFF. The full variable domain, with the rest looked up from reference TRBV19 and TRBJ2-1, is DGGITQSPKYLFRKEGQNVTLSCEQNLNHDAMYWYRQDPGQGLRLIYYSQIVNDFQKGDIAEGYSVSREKKESFPLTVTSAQKNPTAFYLCASSIRAAGGLRDNEQFFGPGTRLTVL.